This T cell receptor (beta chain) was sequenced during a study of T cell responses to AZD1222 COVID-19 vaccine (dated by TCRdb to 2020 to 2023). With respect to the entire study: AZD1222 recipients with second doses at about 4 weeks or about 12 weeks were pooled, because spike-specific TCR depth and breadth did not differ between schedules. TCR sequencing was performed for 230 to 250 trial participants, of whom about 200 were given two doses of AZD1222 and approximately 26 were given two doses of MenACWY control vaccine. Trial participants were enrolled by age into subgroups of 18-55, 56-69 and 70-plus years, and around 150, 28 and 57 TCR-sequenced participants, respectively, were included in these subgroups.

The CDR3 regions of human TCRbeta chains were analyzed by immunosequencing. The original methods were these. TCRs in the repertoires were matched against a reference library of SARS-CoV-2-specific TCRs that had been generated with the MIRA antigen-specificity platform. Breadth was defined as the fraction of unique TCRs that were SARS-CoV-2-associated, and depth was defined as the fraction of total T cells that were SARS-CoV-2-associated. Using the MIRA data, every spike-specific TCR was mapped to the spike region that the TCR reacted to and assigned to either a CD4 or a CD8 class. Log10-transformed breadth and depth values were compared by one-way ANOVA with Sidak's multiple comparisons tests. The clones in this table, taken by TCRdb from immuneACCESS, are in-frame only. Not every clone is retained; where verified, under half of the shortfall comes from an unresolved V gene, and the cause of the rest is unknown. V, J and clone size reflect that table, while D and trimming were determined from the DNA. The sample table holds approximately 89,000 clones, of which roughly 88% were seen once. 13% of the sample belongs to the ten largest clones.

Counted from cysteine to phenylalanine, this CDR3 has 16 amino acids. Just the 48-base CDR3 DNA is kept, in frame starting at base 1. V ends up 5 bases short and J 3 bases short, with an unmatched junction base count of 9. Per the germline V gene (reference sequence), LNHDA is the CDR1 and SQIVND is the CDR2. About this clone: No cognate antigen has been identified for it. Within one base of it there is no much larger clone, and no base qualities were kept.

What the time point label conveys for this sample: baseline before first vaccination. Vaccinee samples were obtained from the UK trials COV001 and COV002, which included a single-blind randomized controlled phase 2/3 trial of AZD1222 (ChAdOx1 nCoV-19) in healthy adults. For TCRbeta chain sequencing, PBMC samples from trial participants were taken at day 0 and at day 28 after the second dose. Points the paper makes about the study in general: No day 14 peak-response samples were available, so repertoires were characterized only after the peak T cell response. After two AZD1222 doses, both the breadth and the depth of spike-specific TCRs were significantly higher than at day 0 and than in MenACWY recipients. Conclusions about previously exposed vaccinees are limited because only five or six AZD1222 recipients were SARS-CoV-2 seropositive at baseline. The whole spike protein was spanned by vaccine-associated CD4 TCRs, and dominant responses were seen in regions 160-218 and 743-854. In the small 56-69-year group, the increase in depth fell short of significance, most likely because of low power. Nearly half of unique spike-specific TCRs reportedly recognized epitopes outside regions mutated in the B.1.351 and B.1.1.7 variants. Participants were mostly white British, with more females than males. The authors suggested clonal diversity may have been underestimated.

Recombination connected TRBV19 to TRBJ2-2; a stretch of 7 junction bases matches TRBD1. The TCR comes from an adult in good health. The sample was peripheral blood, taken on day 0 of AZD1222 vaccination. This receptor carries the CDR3 CASSPNGQVYTGELFF. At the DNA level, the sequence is TGTGCCAGTAGTCCGAACGGACAGGTGTACACCGGGGAGCTGTTTTTT.